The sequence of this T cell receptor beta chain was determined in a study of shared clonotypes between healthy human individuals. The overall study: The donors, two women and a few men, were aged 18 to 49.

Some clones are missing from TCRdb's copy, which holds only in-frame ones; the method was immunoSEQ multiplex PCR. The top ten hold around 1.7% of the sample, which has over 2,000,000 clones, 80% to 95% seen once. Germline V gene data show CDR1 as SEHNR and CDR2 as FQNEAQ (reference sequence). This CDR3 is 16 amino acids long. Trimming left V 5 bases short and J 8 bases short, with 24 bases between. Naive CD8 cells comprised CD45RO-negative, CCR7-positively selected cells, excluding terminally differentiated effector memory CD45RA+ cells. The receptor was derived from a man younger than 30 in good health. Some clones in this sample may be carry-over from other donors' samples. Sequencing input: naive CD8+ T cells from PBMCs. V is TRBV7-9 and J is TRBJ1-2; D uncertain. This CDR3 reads CASSRQQATFLRGYTF. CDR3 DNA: TGTGCCAGCAGCAGACAACAAGCGACCTTTCTTAGGGGCTACACCTTC.